The 16 T cell receptor beta chains reported below all come from one sample, sequenced in a study of blood T cell repertoires in COVID-19. TCRdb's copy holds only in-frame clones and misses some; the assay was immunoSEQ multiplex PCR. The data show about 220,000 clones, with about four fifths seen just once and 6.8% held by the top ten. The sample comprised PBMCs or T cells enriched from blood (not recorded which). The source is a woman in her thirties or forties who had recovered from COVID-19.

The chain links TRBV4-2 to TRBJ2-7; TRBD1 matches at 7 bases. Trimming removed 4 bases from V and 0 bases from J; junction bases left unmatched: 9. CDR1 is LGHNA and CDR2 is YNFKEQ in the germline V gene. The CDR3 loop spans 16 amino acids. Here the CDR3 DNA reads TGTGCCAGCAGCCCCCGGGGACAGTCCCGCTCCTACGAGCAGTACTTC. Amino acids: CASSPRGQSRSYEQYF.

The CDR3 spells CASSPGGTVADTQYF. The CDR3 coding sequence is TGTGCCAGCAGCCCCGGTGGGACAGTGGCCGATACGCAGTATTTT. The V and J genes are TRBV5-4 and TRBJ2-3, with TRBD1 matching 7 bases. CDR3 length equals 15 residues. Looked up from germline, CDR1 is SGHNT and CDR2 is YYREEE (reference sequence). With 4 bases clipped from V and 6 bases from J, the junction kept 11 bases outside the gene matches.

This chain joins TRBV10-3 and TRBJ2-3; 7 positions match TRBD2. V was clipped by 4 bases and J by 5 bases; unmatched bases: 6. Germline loops: CDR1 ENHRY, CDR2 SYGVKD. This CDR3 region has 14 residues. CDR3 region: CAISGAGVGDTQYF. CDR3 in DNA: TGTGCCATCAGTGGCGCGGGAGTGGGAGATACGCAGTATTTT.

Remarks on this clone: One end of the junction varies from germline; a read error may be responsible. The chain couples TRBV30 to TRBJ1-1; 7 positions match TRBD1. The CDR3 length is 11 residues. Germline V gene data show CDR1 as GTSNPN and CDR2 as SVGIG (reference sequence). The CDR3 nucleotides read TGTGCCTGGAGAGCTGGACAGGTAAACCTCTTT. Its translation is CAWRAGQVNLF.

The chain uses TRBV28 and TRBJ2-7; 10 positions match TRBD2. V was pared by 4 bases and J by 3 bases, with 6 bases of the junction left unmatched. The germline V gene encodes CDR1 MDHEN and CDR2 SYDVKM. The length of the CDR3 is 15 residues. The CDR3 bases are TGTGCCAGCAGTTCACCCGGGACTAGCGTCTACGAGCAGTACTTC. Amino acids: CASSSPGTSVYEQYF.

This clone has a handful of counts. This chain connects TRBV18 to TRBJ2-3; no reliable D call. Germline assignment: CDR1 KGHSH and CDR2 LQKENI. V was shortened by 0 bases and J by 2 bases, with 3 bases between the two germline ends. CDR3 length: 13 amino acids. The CDR3 DNA sequence: TGTGCCAGCTCACCACCCGTCACAGATACGCAGTATTTT. As protein: CASSPPVTDTQYF.

This chain uses TRBV14 with TRBJ2-3, with a possible D match to TRBD1 (6 bases). The length of the CDR3 is 12 residues. Deletions cut 10 bases from V and 2 bases from J, with 10 bases between. Germline CDR1 reads SGHDN; CDR2 reads FVKESK. DNA of the CDR3: TGTGCCACTGGACAGAACACAGATACGCAGTATTTT. Its translation: CATGQNTDTQYF.

V is TRBV7-2 and J is TRBJ2-1, with unresolved D. The CDR3 sequence is 11 residues long. V lost 6 bases and J lost 8, with 8 bases in between. Germline assignment: CDR1 SGHTA and CDR2 FQGNSA. The CDR3 is CASRLSDEQFF. The CDR3 DNA sequence: TGTGCCAGCAGATTAAGCGATGAGCAGTTCTTC.

This chain uses TRBV5-1 with TRBJ2-1; 9 bases are a match to TRBD1. The junction had 2 bases not matched to a gene; V was cut back by 0 bases and J by 4 bases. CDR3 length: 15 amino acids. Germline CDR1 is SGHRS and CDR2 is YFSETQ. CDR3 residues: CASSLGQGEYNEQFF. The CDR3 nucleotides read TGCGCCAGCAGCTTGGGACAGGGGGAGTACAATGAGCAGTTCTTC. The full variable domain, completed using reference TRBV5-1 and TRBJ2-1, is KAGVTQTPRYLIKTRGQQVTLSCSPISGHRSVSWYQQTPGQGLQFLFEYFSETQRNKGNFPGRFSGRQFSNSRSEMNVSTLELGDSALYLCASSLGQGEYNEQFFGPGTRLTVL.

The chain carries TRBV6-2 or TRBV6-3 and TRBJ2-7; no clear D. The germline gives CDR1 MNHEY, CDR2 SVGEGT. The CDR3 runs 13 residues. Trimming shortened V by 0 bases and J by 7 bases, and 10 bases separated the two germline ends. In DNA form, the CDR3 reads TGTGCCAGCAGTTACTCGGGCCTAAGGGAGCAGTACTTC. Protein sequence: CASSYSGLREQYF.

Only one count was recorded for this clone. The V call is TRBV4-2, the J call TRBJ2-7; D possibly corresponds to TRBD2 (6 bases). Trimming removed 0 bases from V and 6 bases from J, with 12 bases in between. The CDR3 runs 14 residues. The V gene's germline CDR1 is LGHNA and CDR2 YNFKEQ. The CDR3 is CASSQDFGTSEQYF. CDR3 nucleotides: TGTGCCAGCAGCCAAGATTTCGGGACTTCCGAGCAGTACTTC.

The rearrangement joins TRBV23-1 to TRBJ1-6, with 11 bases fitting TRBD1. TRBV23-1 is designated an ORF whose function remains uncertain. The V gene end was trimmed by 7 bases and the J gene end by 6 bases; junction bases not matched to a gene: 11. CDR3 length equals 17 residues. The CDR3 sequence is CASNAPGQGGGNSPLHF. CDR3 nucleotides: TGCGCCAGCAACGCTCCGGGACAGGGGGGGGGTAATTCACCCCTCCACTTT.

The rearrangement joins TRBV7-2 to TRBJ2-2; D is ambiguous. The germline V and J ends were trimmed by 4 bases and 3 bases, with 12 bases remaining between them. This CDR3 has 15 residues. The germline CDR1 and CDR2 sequences are SGHTA and FQGNSA. For the CDR3, the DNA is TGTGCCAGCAGCTCCCTGGGCGAGTACACCGGGGAGCTGTTTTTT. It encodes CASSSLGEYTGELFF.

The V call is TRBV18, the J call TRBJ1-5; D perhaps matches TRBD1 (5 bases). The CDR3 extends over 12 amino acids. The germline V gene has CDR1 KGHSH and CDR2 LQKENI. V was trimmed by 4 bases and J by 4 bases, leaving 5 bases between them. The CDR3: CASSQGNQPQHF. The CDR3 region has the DNA TGTGCCAGCTCACAGGGGAATCAGCCCCAGCATTTT.

The chain joins TRBV7-2 to TRBJ2-1; TRBD1 matches 11 bases. The germline CDR1 and CDR2 sequences are SGHTA and FQGNSA. The CDR3 covers 15 residues. V was pared by 6 bases and J by 8 bases, with 9 bases of the junction left unmatched. The CDR3 reads CASSLDRGLVDEQFF. The CDR3 region has the DNA TGTGCCAGCAGTCTGGACAGGGGGCTTGTCGATGAGCAGTTCTTC. Looking up the rest from reference TRBV7-2 and TRBJ2-1 gives the full variable domain: GAGVSQSPSNKVTEKGKDVELRCDPISGHTALYWYRQSLGQGLEFLIYFQGNSAPDKSGLPSDRFSAERTGGSVSTLTIQRTQQEDSAVYLCASSLDRGLVDEQFFGPGTRLTVL.

This chain connects TRBV15 to TRBJ1-1; maybe TRBD1 (6 bases). Deletions cut 4 bases from V and 5 bases from J, with 17 bases between. Germline V gives CDR1 LNHNV, CDR2 YYDKDF (reference sequence). The CDR3 is made up of 15 amino acids. This CDR3 reads CATSKNPGQPTEAFF. As DNA, the CDR3 is TGTGCCACCAGCAAGAACCCGGGACAACCTACTGAAGCTTTCTTT.